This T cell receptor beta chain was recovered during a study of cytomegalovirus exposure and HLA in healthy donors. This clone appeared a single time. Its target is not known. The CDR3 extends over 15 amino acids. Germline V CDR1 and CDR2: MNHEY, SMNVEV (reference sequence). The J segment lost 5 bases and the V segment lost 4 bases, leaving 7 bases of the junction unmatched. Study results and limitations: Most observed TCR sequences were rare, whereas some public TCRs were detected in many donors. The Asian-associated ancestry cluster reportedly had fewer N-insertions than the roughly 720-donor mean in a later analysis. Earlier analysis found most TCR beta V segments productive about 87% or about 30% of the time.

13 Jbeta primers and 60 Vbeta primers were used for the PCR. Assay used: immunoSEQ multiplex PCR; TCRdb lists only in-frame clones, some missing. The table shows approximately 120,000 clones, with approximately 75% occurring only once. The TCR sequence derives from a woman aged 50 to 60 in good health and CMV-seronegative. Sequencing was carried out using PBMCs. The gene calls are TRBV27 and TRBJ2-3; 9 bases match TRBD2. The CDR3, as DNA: TGTGCCAGCAGTTCTGTTGCGGGAGGGCGAGATACGCAGTATTTT. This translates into CASSSVAGGRDTQYF.